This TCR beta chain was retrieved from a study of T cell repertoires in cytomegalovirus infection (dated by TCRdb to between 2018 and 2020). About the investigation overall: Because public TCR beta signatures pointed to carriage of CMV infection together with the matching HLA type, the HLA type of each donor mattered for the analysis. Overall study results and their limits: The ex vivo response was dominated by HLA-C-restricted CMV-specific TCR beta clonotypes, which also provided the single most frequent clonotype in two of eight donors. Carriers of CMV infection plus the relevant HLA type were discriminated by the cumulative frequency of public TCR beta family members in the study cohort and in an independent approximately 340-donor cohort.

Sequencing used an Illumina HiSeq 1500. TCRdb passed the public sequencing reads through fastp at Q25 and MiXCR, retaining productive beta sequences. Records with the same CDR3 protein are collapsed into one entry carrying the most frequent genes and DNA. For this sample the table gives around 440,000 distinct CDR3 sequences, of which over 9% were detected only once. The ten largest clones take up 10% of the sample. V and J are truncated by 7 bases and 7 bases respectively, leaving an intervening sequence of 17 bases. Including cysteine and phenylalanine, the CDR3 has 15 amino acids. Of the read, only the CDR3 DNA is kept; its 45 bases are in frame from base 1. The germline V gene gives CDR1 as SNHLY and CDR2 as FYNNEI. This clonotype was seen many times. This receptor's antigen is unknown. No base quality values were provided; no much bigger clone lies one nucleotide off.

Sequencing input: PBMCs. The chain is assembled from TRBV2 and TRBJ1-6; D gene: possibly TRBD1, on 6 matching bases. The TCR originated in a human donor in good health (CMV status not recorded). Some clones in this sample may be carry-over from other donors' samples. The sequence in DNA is TGTGCCAGCAAAGGGGGTGCAGGGGTCAATTCACCCCTCCACTTT. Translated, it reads CASKGGAGVNSPLHF.